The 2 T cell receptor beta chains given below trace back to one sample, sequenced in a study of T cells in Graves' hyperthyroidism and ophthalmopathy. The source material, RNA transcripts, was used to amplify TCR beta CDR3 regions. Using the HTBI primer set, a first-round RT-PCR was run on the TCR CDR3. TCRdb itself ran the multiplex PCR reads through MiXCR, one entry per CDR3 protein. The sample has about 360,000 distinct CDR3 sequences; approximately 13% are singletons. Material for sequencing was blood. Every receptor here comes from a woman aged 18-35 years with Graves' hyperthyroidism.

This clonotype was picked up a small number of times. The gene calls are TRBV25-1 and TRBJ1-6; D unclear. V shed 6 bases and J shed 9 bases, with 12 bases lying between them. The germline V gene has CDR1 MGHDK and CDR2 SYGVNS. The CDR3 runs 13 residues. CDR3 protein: CASREHSGSPLHF. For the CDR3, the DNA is TGTGCCAGCAGGGAGCACAGCGGTTCACCCCTCCACTTT.

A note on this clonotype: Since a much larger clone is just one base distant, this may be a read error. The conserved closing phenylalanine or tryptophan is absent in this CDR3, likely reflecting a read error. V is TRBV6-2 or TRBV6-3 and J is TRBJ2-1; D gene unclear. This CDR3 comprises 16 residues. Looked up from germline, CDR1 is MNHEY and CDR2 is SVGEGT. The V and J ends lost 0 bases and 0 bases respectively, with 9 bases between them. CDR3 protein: CASSYSITRSYNEQFS. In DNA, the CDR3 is TGTGCCAGCAGTTACTCTATTACACGCTCCTACAATGAGCAGTTCTCC.